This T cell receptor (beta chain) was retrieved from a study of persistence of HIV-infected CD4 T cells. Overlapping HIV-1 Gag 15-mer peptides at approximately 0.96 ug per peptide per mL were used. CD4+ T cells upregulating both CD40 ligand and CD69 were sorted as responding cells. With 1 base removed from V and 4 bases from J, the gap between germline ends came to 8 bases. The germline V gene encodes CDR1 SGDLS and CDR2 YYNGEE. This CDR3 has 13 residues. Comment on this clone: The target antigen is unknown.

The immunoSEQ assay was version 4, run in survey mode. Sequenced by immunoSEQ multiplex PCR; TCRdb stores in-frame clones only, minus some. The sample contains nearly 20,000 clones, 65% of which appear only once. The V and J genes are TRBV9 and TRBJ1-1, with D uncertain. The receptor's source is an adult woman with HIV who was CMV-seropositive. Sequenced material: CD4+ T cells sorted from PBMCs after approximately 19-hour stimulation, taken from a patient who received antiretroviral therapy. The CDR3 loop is CASSVSVGTEAFF. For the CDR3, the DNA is TGTGCCAGCAGCGTATCTGTGGGCACTGAAGCTTTCTTT. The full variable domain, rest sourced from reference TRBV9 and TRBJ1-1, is DSGVTQTPKHLITATGQRVTLRCSPRSGDLSVYWYQQSLDQGLQFLIQYYNGEERAKGNILERFSAQQFPDLHSELNLSSLELGDSALYFCASSVSVGTEAFFGQGTRLTVV.